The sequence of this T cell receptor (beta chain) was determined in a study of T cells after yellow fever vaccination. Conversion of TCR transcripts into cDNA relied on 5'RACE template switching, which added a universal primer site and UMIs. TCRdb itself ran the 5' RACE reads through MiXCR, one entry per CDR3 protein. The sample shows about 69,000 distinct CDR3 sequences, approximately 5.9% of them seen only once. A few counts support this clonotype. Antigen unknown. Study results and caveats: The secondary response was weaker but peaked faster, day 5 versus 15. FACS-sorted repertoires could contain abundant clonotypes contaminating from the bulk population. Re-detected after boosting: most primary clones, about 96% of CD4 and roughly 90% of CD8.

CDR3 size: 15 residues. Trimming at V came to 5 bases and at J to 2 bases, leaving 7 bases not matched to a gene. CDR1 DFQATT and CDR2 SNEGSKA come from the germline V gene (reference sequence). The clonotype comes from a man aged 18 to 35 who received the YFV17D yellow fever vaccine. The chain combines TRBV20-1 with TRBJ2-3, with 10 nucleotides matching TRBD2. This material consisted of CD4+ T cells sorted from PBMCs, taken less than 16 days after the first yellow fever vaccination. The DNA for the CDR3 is TGCAGTGCTCCTCTAAGCGGGGGGGCCACAGATACGCAGTATTTT. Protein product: CSAPLSGGATDTQYF.